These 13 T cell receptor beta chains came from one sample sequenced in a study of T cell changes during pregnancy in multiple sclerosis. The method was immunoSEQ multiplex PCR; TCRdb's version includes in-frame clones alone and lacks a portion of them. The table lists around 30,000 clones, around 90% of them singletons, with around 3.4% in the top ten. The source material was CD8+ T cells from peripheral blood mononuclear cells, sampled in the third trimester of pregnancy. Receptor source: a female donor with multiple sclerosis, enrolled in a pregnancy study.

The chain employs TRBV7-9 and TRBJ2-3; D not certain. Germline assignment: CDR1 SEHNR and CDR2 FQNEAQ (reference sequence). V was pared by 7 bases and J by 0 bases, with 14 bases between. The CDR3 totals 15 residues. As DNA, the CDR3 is TGTGCCAGCATCCACGCCGGCGGCAGCACAGATACGCAGTATTTT. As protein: CASIHAGGSTDTQYF.

The CDR3 region is CASKSPETPSTDTQYF. In DNA form, the CDR3 reads TGTGCCAGCAAATCACCGGAGACCCCTAGCACAGATACGCAGTATTTT. The chain carries TRBV27 and TRBJ2-3; no clear D gene. The CDR3 runs 16 residues. V was cut by 7 bases and J by 0 bases, with 17 bases left in between. CDR1 and CDR2 (germline): MNHEY, SMNVEV (reference sequence).

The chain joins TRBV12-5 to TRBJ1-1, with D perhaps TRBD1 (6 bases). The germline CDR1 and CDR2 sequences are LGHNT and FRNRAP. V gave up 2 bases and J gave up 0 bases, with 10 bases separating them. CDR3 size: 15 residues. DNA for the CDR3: TGTGCTAGTGGTTTGCCCACAGGGTTGAACACTGAAGCTTTCTTT. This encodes CASGLPTGLNTEAFF.

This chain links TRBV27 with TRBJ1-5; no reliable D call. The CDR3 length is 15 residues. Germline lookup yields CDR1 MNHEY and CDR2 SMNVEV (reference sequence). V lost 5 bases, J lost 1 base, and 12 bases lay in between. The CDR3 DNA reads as TGTGCCAGCAGTCCGCGGATGGTGAGCAATCAGCCCCAGCATTTT. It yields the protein CASSPRMVSNQPQHF.

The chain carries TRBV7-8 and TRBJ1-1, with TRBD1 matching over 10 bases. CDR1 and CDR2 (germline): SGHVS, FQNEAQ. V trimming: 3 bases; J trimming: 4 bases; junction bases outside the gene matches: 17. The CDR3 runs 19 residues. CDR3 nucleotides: TGTGCCAGCAGCTTTGATCGTGGCGGGACAGGGGCCTTAGTCACTGAAGCTTTCTTT. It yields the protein CASSFDRGGTGALVTEAFF.

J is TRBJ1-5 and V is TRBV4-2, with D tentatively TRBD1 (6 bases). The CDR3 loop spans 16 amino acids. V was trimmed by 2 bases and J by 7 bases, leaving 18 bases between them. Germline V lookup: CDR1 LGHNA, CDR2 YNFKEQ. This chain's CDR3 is CASSQRGGEVTQPQHF. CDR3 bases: TGTGCCAGCAGCCAAAGGGGGGGGGAGGTAACCCAGCCCCAGCATTTT.

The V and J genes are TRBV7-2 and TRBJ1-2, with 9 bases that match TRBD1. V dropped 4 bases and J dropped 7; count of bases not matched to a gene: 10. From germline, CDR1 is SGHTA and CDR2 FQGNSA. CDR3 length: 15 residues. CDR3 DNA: TGTGCCAGCAGCTCGCTGACAGGGGGAGCTCGTGGCTACACCTTC. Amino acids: CASSSLTGGARGYTF.

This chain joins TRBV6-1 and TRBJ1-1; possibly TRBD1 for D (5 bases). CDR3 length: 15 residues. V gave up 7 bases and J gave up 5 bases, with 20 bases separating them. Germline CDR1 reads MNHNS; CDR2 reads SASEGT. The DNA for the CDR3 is TGTGCCAGCACCCTCGGCCCAGGGCCTGAGACTGAAGCTTTCTTT. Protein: CASTLGPGPETEAFF.

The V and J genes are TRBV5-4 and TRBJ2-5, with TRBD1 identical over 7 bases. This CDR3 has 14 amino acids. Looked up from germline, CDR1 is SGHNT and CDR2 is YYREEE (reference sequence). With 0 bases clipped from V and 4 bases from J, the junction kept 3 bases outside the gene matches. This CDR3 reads CASSLEGGGETQYF. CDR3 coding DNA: TGTGCCAGCAGCTTGGAAGGGGGCGGAGAGACCCAGTACTTC.

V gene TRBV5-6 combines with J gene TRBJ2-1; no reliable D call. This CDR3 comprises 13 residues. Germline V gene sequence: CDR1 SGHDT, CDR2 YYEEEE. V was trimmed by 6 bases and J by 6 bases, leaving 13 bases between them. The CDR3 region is CASTPGTGNEQFF. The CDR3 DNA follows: TGTGCCAGCACGCCGGGTACGGGCAATGAGCAGTTCTTC.

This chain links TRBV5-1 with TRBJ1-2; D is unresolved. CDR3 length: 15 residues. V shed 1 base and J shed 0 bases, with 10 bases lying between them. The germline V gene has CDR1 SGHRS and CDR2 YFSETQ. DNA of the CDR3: TGCGCCAGCAGCTTGACACCCATGTCTAACTATGGCTACACCTTC. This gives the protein CASSLTPMSNYGYTF.

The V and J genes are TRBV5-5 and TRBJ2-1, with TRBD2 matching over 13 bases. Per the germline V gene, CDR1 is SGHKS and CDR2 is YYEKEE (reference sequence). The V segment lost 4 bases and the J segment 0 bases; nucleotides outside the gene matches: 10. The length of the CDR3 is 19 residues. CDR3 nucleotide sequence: TGTGCCAGCAGCCGGCGGACTAGCGGGGGTTTGGGCTCCTACAATGAGCAGTTCTTC. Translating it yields CASSRRTSGGLGSYNEQFF.

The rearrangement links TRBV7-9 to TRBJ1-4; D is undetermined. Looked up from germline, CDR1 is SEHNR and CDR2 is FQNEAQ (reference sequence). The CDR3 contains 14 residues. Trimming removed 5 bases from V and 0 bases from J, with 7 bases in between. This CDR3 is CASSLIATNEKLFF. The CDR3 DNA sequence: TGTGCCAGCAGCCTCATAGCAACTAATGAAAAACTGTTTTTT.